The 27 T cell receptor beta chains below come from one sample, sequenced in a study of blood T cells in healthy people across ages. The authors ran a second PCR of 7 to 11 cycles using a sample-barcoded 5' primer and a J-beta primer mix. TCRdb re-called the 5' RACE reads with MiXCR, one entry per CDR3 protein. This repertoire shows about 570,000 distinct CDR3 sequences, about a quarter found once; its top ten account for approximately 3.5%. The sample was also linked to a second study, of T cells of mothers and their children.

Sequenced input: blood. Source of these receptors: a boy aged 2 to 10 in good health.

The chain uses TRBV20-1 and TRBJ1-1; a weak D match, TRBD1 (6 bases). Trimming cost V 1 base and J 7 bases, with 19 bases left between them. Germline CDR1 and CDR2: DFQATT and SNEGSKA (reference sequence). This CDR3 region has 15 residues. This CDR3 is CSARGPFGGGGEAFF. CDR3 nucleotide sequence: TGCAGTGCTAGAGGGCCCTTCGGGGGCGGGGGTGAAGCTTTCTTT.

V is TRBV10-3 and J is TRBJ1-1; TRBD1 is a possible D gene (6 bases). The CDR3 extends over 12 amino acids. Germline V lookup: CDR1 ENHRY, CDR2 SYGVKD. V lost 8 bases to trimming and J lost 5 bases, with 12 bases between them. CDR3 loop: CAIGQSGTEAFF. The CDR3 DNA reads TGTGCCATCGGACAGTCAGGGACTGAAGCTTTCTTT.

This clonotype was detected a few times. The chain uses TRBV6-5 and TRBJ1-2, with a possible D match to TRBD1 (6 bases). The CDR3 contains 18 residues. Germline-derived CDR1 and CDR2 are MNHEY and SVGAGI. V lost 2 bases to trimming and J lost 1 base, with 20 bases between them. The CDR3 sequence: CASSYGGGGLEINYGYTF. In DNA, the CDR3 is TGTGCCAGCAGTTACGGAGGGGGAGGGTTGGAGATTAACTATGGCTACACCTTC.

At least ten counts were recorded for this clonotype. CDR3 sequence: CSAKPGGSRYGYTF. The CDR3 coding sequence is TGCAGCGCCAAACCGGGGGGGAGTCGGTATGGCTACACCTTC. The chain combines TRBV29-1 with TRBJ1-2; perhaps TRBD1 as D (5 bases). CDR1 is SQVTM and CDR2 is ANQGSEA in the germline V gene. The V end lost 7 bases, the J end lost 5 bases, and 20 bases lay between the germline ends. This CDR3 is built from 14 residues.

This clonotype has just a few counts. This sequence joins TRBV7-9 and TRBJ2-4; a weak D match, TRBD1 (6 bases). CDR3 length: 17 amino acids. The germline V gene encodes CDR1 SEHNR and CDR2 FQNEAQ (reference sequence). Trimming removed 4 bases at V and 0 bases at J, with 16 bases between. The CDR3, as DNA: TGTGCCAGCAGCTCCTTTTCACAGGGCGTAGCCAAAAACATTCAGTACTTC. It yields the protein CASSSFSQGVAKNIQYF.

This clonotype was counted between two and nine times. The rearrangement links TRBV2 to TRBJ1-2; 8 bases agree with TRBD1. The ends lost 3 bases at V and 5 bases at J; junction bases unmatched: 8. CDR3 length: 15 amino acids. The germline V gene has CDR1 SNHLY and CDR2 FYNNEI. The CDR3 loop reads CASSDEGRGLYGYTF. Written as DNA, the CDR3 is TGTGCCAGCAGTGACGAGGGCAGGGGGCTTTATGGCTACACCTTC.

A few counts support this clonotype. This chain links TRBV6-5 with TRBJ1-1, with TRBD1 as a possible D gene (6 bases). The germline V and J ends were trimmed by 8 bases and 4 bases, with 14 bases remaining between them. Germline CDR1 is MNHEY and CDR2 is SVGAGI. This CDR3 has 13 amino acids. CDR3 bases: TGTGCCAGCCGTGGGGGGGCCGTCACTGAAGCTTTCTTT. This encodes CASRGGAVTEAFF.

In its sample, this clonotype was seen a few times. V is TRBV6-2 or TRBV6-3 and J is TRBJ2-4; D is ambiguous. Trimming took off 5 bases at V and 3 bases at J, with 11 bases between the two ends. The CDR3 is 14 amino acids. The germline V gene encodes CDR1 MNHEY and CDR2 SVGEGT. Here the CDR3 reads CASSRLRNKNIQYF. The CDR3 bases are TGTGCCAGCAGTCGACTTCGGAACAAAAACATTCAGTACTTC.

This clonotype occurred a few times. This chain joins TRBV29-1 and TRBJ2-3; D is uncertain. Germline values: CDR1 SQVTM, CDR2 ANQGSEA. This CDR3 is built from 10 residues. V was trimmed by 2 bases and J by 10 bases, leaving 7 bases between them. CDR3 nucleotide sequence: TGCAGCGTTGAACAGAACCCGCAGTATTTT. Translated: CSVEQNPQYF.

The gene calls are TRBV7-6 and TRBJ2-2; the D is unclear. V lost 5 bases, J lost 3 bases, and 7 bases lay in between. The CDR3 length is 13 residues. From germline, CDR1 is SGHVS and CDR2 FNYEAQ. CDR3 sequence: CASSTRDTGELFF. For the CDR3, the DNA is TGTGCCAGCAGCACCCGGGACACCGGGGAGCTGTTTTTT.

The chain links TRBV7-9 to TRBJ2-5, with D tentatively TRBD1 (6 bases). The CDR3 length is 16 residues. Germline V gene lookup returns CDR1 SEHNR and CDR2 FQNEAQ (reference sequence). V was pared by 3 bases and J by 2 bases, with 16 bases between. DNA for the CDR3: TGTGCCAGCAGCTTCTACGAGGGGGACCAACAAGAGACCCAGTACTTC. Protein product: CASSFYEGDQQETQYF. The variable domain in full, completed from reference TRBV7-9 and TRBJ2-5, reads DTGVSQNPRHKITKRGQNVTFRCDPISEHNRLYWYRQTLGQGPEFLTYFQNEAQLEKSRLLSDRFSAERPKGSFSTLEIQRTEQGDSAMYLCASSFYEGDQQETQYFGPGTRLLVL.

The chain combines TRBV29-1 with TRBJ1-4; D is possibly TRBD1 (5 bases). The germline V and J ends were trimmed by 4 bases and 8 bases, with 14 bases remaining between them. Germline assignment: CDR1 SQVTM and CDR2 ANQGSEA. There are 13 residues in the CDR3. CDR3 in DNA: TGCAGCGTTGGAAGGGATCCAGGGGAAAAACTGTTTTTT. This translates into CSVGRDPGEKLFF.

The chain joins TRBV12-3 or TRBV12-4 to TRBJ2-1, with 9 bases lining up with TRBD2. V lost 3 bases and J lost 7; bases outside the gene matches: 4. The CDR3 extends over 14 amino acids. The CDR3 here is CASSLSSGSNEQFF. The CDR3 coding sequence is TGTGCCAGCAGTTTGAGTAGCGGGAGTAATGAGCAGTTCTTC.

The chain is built from TRBV9 and TRBJ1-2; 10 nucleotides align to TRBD1. V lost 0 bases and J lost 4; bases outside the gene matches: 3. Germline CDR1 SGDLS, CDR2 YYNGEE. The CDR3 runs 15 residues. Here the CDR3 reads CASSVATGGFYGYTF. The CDR3 DNA reads TGTGCCAGCAGCGTAGCGACAGGGGGCTTCTATGGCTACACCTTC.

The J gene is TRBJ2-3, the V gene TRBV7-6, with D perhaps matching TRBD2 (5 bases). This CDR3 region has 15 residues. CDR1 is SGHVS, CDR2 FNYEAQ, per germline. V was shortened by 4 bases and J by 0 bases, with 11 bases between the two germline ends. CDR3 nucleotides: TGTGCCAGCAGCTCAGAGGGCGCTAGCACAGATACGCAGTATTTT. Translated: CASSSEGASTDTQYF. Full variable domain (missing parts from reference TRBV7-6 and TRBJ2-3): GAGVSQSPRYKVTKRGQDVALRCDPISGHVSLYWYRQALGQGPEFLTYFNYEAQQDKSGLPNDRFSAERPEGSISTLTIQRTEQRDSAMYRCASSSEGASTDTQYFGPGTRLTVL.

This clonotype appeared a few times. V usage is TRBV6-1 and J usage is TRBJ1-4; D is perhaps TRBD1 (6 bases). This CDR3 spans 18 amino acids. V dropped 0 bases and J dropped 1 base, with 15 bases sitting between them. Germline assignment: CDR1 MNHNS and CDR2 SASEGT. As DNA, the CDR3 is TGTGCCAGCAGTGAAGCGTTCCAGATACAGGGAACTAATGAAAAACTGTTTTTT. Its translation: CASSEAFQIQGTNEKLFF.

This clonotype was picked up many times. The chain is built from TRBV6-6 and TRBJ1-5; D is uncertain. The CDR3 is made up of 13 amino acids. The V end lost 8 bases, the J end lost 2 bases, and 10 bases lay between the germline ends. CDR1 and CDR2 (germline): MNHNY, SVGAGI (reference sequence). CDR3: CASGYDGNQPQHF. Written as DNA, the CDR3 is TGTGCCAGCGGCTACGATGGCAATCAGCCCCAGCATTTT.

As to this clonotype: At one boundary the junction diverges from the germline segment, which might be a read error. The J gene is TRBJ2-1, the V gene TRBV9; D tentatively fits TRBD1 or TRBD2 (5 bases each). There are 16 residues in the CDR3. Germline lookup yields CDR1 SGDLS and CDR2 YYNGEE. Here the CDR3 DNA reads TGTACCAGCAGCCTGGGAGCTGGGGACGCCTACAATGAGCAGTTCTTC. Protein sequence: CTSSLGAGDAYNEQFF.

The chain couples TRBV20-1 to TRBJ2-1, with TRBD1 matching over 8 bases. With 6 bases clipped from V and 0 bases from J, the junction kept 7 bases outside the gene matches. CDR1 DFQATT and CDR2 SNEGSKA come from the germline V gene (reference sequence). This CDR3 region has 15 residues. The CDR3, as DNA: TGCAGTGCGCCCCCACAGGGGGACTCCTACAATGAGCAGTTCTTC. Protein product: CSAPPQGDSYNEQFF.

This chain uses TRBV6-2 or TRBV6-3 with TRBJ2-7; 11 bases line up with TRBD2. V dropped 6 bases and J dropped 2; count of bases not matched to a gene: 6. The CDR3 sequence is 15 residues long. Germline V gene sequence: CDR1 MNHEY, CDR2 SVGEGT. The CDR3 protein is CASSFGLAGPYEQYF. For the CDR3, the DNA is TGTGCCAGCAGCTTCGGACTAGCGGGTCCCTACGAGCAGTACTTC.

In its sample, this clonotype was seen a few times. The rearrangement joins TRBV5-4 to TRBJ2-2; 9 positions match TRBD2. V lost 2 bases, J lost 2 bases, and 4 bases stayed unmatched. Germline CDR1 and CDR2: SGHNT and YYREEE (reference sequence). The CDR3 consists of 16 residues. The DNA of the CDR3 is TGTGCCAGCAGCTTTGGCGGGAGGGGAAACACCGGGGAGCTGTTTTTT. This gives the protein CASSFGGRGNTGELFF.

In its sample, this clonotype was seen a few times. One end of the junction does not line up with germline, which may come from a read error. The V call is TRBV7-7, the J call TRBJ2-7; 7 nucleotides agree with TRBD2. This CDR3 spans 13 amino acids. CDR1 SSHAT and CDR2 FNYEAQ come from the germline V gene (reference sequence). The CDR3 spells CASSFGTTYEQYF. CDR3 DNA: TGTGCTAGCAGCTTCGGGACTACTTACGAGCAGTACTTC.

This chain uses TRBV20-1 with TRBJ2-1; TRBD2 aligns across 9 bases. Germline CDR1 DFQATT, CDR2 SNEGSKA (reference sequence). With V trimmed by 6 bases and J by 0 bases, 15 bases remained unmatched. CDR3 length: 18 residues. CDR3 in amino acids: CSAPGALAGPSSYNEQFF. DNA of the CDR3: TGCAGTGCCCCCGGGGCACTAGCGGGCCCCAGCTCCTACAATGAGCAGTTCTTC.

CDR3 amino acids: CASSETPGPDYGYTF. CDR3 bases: TGTGCCAGCAGTGAAACCCCGGGACCGGACTATGGCTACACCTTC. The genes are TRBV6-1 and TRBJ1-2, with a tentative D call TRBD1 (5 bases). The CDR3 runs 15 residues. With 2 bases removed from V and 3 bases from J, the gap between germline ends came to 13 bases. The V gene's germline CDR1 is MNHNS and CDR2 SASEGT.

This clonotype was observed a few times. The genes are TRBV5-1 and TRBJ2-5; 9 nucleotides match TRBD2. Unmatched junction bases numbered 9, after V lost 4 bases and J lost 5 bases. Germline CDR1 and CDR2: SGHRS and YFSETQ. This CDR3 has 15 amino acids. The CDR3 spells CASSDSGGGGETQYF. CDR3 DNA: TGCGCCAGCAGCGATAGCGGGGGTGGAGGGGAGACCCAGTACTTC.

This clonotype was detected ten times or more. The CDR3 here is CAIRDPSGTGELFF. CDR3 nucleotides: TGTGCCATCAGGGACCCCTCGGGCACCGGGGAGCTGTTTTTT. The chain combines TRBV10-3 with TRBJ2-2; D not certain. CDR3 length: 14 residues. The germline V gene encodes CDR1 ENHRY and CDR2 SYGVKD. The ends were cut back, 6 bases at V and 4 bases at J, with 12 bases in the middle.

A few counts support this clonotype. In DNA, the CDR3 is TGCAGTGCTAGCAGGGATACCTACGAGCAGTACTTC. It is translated as CSASRDTYEQYF. The chain carries TRBV20-1 and TRBJ2-7; possible D gene TRBD1, 5 bases. V lost 3 bases, J lost 2 bases, and 8 bases lay in between. CDR3 length: 12 amino acids. The germline V gene has CDR1 DFQATT and CDR2 SNEGSKA (reference sequence).